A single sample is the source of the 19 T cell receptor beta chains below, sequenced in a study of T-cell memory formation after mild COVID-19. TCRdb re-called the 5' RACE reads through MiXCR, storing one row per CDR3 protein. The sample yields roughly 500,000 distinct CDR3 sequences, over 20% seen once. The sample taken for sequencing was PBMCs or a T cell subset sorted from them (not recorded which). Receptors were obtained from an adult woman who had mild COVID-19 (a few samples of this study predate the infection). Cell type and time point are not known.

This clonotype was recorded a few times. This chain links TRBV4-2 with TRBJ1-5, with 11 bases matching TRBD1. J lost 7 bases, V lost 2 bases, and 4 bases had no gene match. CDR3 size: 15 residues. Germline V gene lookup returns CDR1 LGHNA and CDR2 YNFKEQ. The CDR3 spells CASSQPGQGGQPQHF. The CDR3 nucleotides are TGTGCCAGCAGCCAACCGGGACAGGGGGGACAGCCCCAGCATTTT.

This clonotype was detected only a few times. The CDR3 spells CASSSTRDNTEAFF. The CDR3 DNA is TGCGCCAGCAGCTCGACCCGGGACAACACTGAAGCTTTCTTT. The chain couples TRBV5-1 to TRBJ1-1, with D perhaps TRBD1 (5 bases). Trimming removed 3 bases from V and 2 bases from J, with 11 bases in between. CDR3 length equals 14 residues. Germline V gene data show CDR1 as SGHRS and CDR2 as YFSETQ.

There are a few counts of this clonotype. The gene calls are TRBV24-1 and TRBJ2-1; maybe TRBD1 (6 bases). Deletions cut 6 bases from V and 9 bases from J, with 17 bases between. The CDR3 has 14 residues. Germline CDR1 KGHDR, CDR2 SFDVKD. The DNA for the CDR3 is TGTGCCACCAGTCCACCAGGGGCGTTTGGTGAGCAGTTCTTC. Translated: CATSPPGAFGEQFF.

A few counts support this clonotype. In nucleotides, the CDR3 is TGTGCCAGCAGCCGAATGGAGGGGGCGGCTGGGGCCAACGTCCTGACTTTC. This translates into CASSRMEGAAGANVLTF. The chain employs TRBV11-1 and TRBJ2-6, with D tentatively TRBD1 (7 bases). V lost 5 bases and J 2 bases, leaving 16 bases between the germline ends. The germline V gene has CDR1 SGHAT and CDR2 FQDESV (reference sequence). The CDR3 runs 17 residues.

Written as DNA, the CDR3 is TGTGCCAGCTCAGCACAGGGGGACGCAGATACGCAGTATTTT. Protein product: CASSAQGDADTQYF. The chain has TRBV18 and TRBJ2-3; TRBD1 matches 8 bases. Trimming removed 5 bases from V and 4 bases from J; junction bases left unmatched: 5. CDR1 is KGHSH, CDR2 LQKENI, per germline. CDR3 length: 14 amino acids.

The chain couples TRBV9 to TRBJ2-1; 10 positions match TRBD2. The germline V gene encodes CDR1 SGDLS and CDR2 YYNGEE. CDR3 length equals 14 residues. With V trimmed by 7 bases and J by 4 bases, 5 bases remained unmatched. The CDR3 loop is CASSAGGRYNEQFF. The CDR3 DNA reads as TGTGCCAGCTCAGCGGGGGGGCGTTACAATGAGCAGTTCTTC.

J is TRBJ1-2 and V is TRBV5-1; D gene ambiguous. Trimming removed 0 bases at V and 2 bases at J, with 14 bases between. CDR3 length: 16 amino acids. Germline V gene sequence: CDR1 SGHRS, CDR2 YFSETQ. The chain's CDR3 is CASSLGSVQRNYGYTF. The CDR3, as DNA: TGCGCCAGCAGCTTGGGGAGCGTTCAGAGGAACTATGGCTACACCTTC.

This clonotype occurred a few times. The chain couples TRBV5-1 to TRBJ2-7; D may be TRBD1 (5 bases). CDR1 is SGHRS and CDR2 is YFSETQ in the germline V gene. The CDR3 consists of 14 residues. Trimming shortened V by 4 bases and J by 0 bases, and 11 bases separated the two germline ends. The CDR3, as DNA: TGCGCCAGCAGCCCAGGACATGGCTCCTACGAGCAGTACTTC. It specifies CASSPGHGSYEQYF.

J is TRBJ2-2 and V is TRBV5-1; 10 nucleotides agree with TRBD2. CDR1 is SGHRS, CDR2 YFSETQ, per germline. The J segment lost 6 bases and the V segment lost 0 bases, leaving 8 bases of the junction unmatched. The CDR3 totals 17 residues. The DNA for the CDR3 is TGCGCCAGCAGCTTGGTGCTAGCGGGAGCTGTAGCCGGGGAGCTGTTTTTT. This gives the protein CASSLVLAGAVAGELFF.

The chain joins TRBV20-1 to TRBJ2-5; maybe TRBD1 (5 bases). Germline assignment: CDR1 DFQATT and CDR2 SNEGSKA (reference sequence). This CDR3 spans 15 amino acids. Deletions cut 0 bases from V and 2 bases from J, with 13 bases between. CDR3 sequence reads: CSARDVGTGQETQYF. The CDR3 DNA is TGCAGTGCTAGAGATGTCGGTACAGGTCAAGAGACCCAGTACTTC.

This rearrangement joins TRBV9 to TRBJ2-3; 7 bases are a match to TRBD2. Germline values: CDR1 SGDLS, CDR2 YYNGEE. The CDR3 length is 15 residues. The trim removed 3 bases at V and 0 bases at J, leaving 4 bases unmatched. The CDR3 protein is CASSAYSGSTDTQYF. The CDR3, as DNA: TGTGCCAGCAGCGCATATAGCGGGAGCACAGATACGCAGTATTTT.

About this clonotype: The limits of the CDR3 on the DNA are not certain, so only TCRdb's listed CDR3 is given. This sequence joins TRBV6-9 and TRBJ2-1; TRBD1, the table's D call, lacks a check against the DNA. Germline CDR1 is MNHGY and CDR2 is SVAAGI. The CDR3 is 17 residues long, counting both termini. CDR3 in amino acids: CASSSSTSGTSYNEQFF.

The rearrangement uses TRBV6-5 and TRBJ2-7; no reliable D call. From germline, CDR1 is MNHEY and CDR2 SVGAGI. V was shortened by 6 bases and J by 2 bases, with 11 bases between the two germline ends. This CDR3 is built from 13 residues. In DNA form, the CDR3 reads TGTGCCAGCAGGGGCGGAATACCCTACGAGCAGTACTTC. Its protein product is CASRGGIPYEQYF.

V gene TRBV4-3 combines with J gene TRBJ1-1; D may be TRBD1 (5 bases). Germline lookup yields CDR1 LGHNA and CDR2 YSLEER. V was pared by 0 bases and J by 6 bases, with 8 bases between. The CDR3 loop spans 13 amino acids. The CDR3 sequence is CASSQERGAEAFF. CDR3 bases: TGCGCCAGCAGCCAAGAGAGGGGCGCTGAAGCTTTCTTT.

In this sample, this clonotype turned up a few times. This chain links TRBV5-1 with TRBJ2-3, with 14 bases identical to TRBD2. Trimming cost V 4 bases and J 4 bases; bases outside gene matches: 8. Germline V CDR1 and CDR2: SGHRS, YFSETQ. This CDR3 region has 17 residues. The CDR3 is CASSQATSGGAADTQYF. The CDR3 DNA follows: TGCGCCAGCAGCCAAGCGACTAGCGGGGGGGCCGCAGATACGCAGTATTTT.

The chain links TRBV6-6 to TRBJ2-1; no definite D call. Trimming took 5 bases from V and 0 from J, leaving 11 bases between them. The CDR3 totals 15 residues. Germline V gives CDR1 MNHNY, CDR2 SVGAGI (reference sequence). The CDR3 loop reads CASSKLQNSYNEQFF. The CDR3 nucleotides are TGTGCCAGCAGTAAACTCCAGAACTCCTACAATGAGCAGTTCTTC.

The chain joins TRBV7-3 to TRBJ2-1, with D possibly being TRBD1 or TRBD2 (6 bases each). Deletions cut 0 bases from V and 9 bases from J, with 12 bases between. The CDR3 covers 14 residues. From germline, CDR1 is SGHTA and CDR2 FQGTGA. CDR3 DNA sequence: TGTGCCAGCAGCTTAACGCCGGGGGCGGGTGAGCAGTTCTTC. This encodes CASSLTPGAGEQFF. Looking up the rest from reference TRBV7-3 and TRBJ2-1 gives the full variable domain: GAGVSQTPSNKVTEKGKYVELRCDPISGHTALYWYRQSLGQGPEFLIYFQGTGAADDSGLPNDRFFAVRPEGSVSTLKIQRTERGDSAVYLCASSLTPGAGEQFFGPGTRLTVL.

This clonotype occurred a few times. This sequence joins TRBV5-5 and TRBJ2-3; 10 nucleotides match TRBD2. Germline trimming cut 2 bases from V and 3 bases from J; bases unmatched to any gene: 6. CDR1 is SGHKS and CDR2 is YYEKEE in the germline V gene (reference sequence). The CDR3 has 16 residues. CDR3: CASSFASGGRTDTQYF. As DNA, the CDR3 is TGTGCCAGCAGCTTCGCTAGCGGGGGCCGGACAGATACGCAGTATTTT.

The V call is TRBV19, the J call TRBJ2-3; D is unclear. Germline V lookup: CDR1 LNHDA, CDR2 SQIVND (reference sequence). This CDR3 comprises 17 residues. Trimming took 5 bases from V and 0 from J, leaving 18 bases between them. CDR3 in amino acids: CASSSPFFTTSTDTQYF. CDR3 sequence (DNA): TGTGCCAGTAGTTCTCCCTTCTTTACCACGAGCACAGATACGCAGTATTTT.